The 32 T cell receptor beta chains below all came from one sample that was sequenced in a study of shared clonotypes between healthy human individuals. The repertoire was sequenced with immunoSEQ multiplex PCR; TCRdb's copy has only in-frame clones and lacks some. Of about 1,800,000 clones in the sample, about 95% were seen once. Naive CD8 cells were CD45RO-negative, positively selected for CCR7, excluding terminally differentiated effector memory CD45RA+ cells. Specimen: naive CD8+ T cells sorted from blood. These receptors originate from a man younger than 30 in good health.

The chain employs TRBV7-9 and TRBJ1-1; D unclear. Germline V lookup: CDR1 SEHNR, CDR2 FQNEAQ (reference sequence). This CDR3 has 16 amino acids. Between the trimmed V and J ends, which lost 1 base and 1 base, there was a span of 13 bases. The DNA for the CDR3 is TGTGCCAGCAGCTTAGGCATATATGGGGAGAACACTGAAGCTTTCTTT. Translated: CASSLGIYGENTEAFF. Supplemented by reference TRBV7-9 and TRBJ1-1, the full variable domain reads DTGVSQNPRHKITKRGQNVTFRCDPISEHNRLYWYRQTLGQGPEFLTYFQNEAQLEKSRLLSDRFSAERPKGSFSTLEIQRTEQGDSAMYLCASSLGIYGENTEAFFGQGTRLTVV.

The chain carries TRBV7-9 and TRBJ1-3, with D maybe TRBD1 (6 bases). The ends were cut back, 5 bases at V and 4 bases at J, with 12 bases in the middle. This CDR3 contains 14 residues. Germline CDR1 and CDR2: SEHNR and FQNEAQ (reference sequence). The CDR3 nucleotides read TGTGCCAGCAGCATTACAGGGCGGGGAAACACCATATATTTT. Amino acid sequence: CASSITGRGNTIYF.

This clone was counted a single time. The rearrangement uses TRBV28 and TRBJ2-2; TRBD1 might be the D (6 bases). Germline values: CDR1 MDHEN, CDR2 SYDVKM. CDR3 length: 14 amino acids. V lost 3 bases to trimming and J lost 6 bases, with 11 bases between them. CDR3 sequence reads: CASSLQGPAGELFF. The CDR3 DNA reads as TGTGCCAGCAGTTTGCAGGGGCCTGCCGGGGAGCTGTTTTTT.

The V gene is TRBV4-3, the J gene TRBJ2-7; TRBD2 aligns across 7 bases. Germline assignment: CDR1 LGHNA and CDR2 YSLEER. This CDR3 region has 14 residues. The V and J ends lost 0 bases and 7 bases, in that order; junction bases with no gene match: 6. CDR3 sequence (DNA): TGCGCCAGCAGCCAAGATGCGGGAGCGAGGGAGCAGTACTTC. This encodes CASSQDAGAREQYF.

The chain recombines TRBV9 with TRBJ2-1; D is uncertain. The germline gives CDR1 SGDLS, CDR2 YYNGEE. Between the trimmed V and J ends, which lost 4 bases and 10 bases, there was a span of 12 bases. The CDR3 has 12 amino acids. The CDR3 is CASSFSGEEQFF. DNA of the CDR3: TGTGCCAGCAGCTTCTCGGGTGAGGAGCAGTTCTTC. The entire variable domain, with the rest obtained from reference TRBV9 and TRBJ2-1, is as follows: DSGVTQTPKHLITATGQRVTLRCSPRSGDLSVYWYQQSLDQGLQFLIQYYNGEERAKGNILERFSAQQFPDLHSELNLSSLELGDSALYFCASSFSGEEQFFGPGTRLTVL.

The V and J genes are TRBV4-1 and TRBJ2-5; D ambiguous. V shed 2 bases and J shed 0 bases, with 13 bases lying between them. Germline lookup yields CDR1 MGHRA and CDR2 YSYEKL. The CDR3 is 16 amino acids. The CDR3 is CASSQLTTEYQETQYF. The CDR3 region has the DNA TGCGCCAGCAGCCAACTTACCACGGAGTACCAAGAGACCCAGTACTTC.

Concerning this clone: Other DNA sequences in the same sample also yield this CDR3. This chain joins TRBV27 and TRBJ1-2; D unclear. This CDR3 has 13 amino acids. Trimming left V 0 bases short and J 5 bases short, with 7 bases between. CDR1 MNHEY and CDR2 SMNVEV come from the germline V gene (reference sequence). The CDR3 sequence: CASSLSLGYGYTF. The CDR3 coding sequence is TGTGCCAGCAGTTTATCGTTGGGATATGGCTACACCTTC.

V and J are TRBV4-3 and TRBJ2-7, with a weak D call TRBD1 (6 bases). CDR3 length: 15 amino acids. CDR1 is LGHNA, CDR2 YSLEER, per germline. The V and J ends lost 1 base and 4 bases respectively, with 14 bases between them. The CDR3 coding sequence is TGCGCCAGCAGCCAAGCATACGGGACATCGTACGAGCAGTACTTC. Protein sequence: CASSQAYGTSYEQYF.

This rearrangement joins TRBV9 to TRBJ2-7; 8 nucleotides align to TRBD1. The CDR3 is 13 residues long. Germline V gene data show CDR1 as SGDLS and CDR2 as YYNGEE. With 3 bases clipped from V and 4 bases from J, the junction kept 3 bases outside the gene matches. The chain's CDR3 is CASSEGDRYEQYF. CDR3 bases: TGTGCCAGCAGCGAGGGGGACAGGTACGAGCAGTACTTC. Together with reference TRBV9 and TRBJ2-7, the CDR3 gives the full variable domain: DSGVTQTPKHLITATGQRVTLRCSPRSGDLSVYWYQQSLDQGLQFLIQYYNGEERAKGNILERFSAQQFPDLHSELNLSSLELGDSALYFCASSEGDRYEQYFGPGTRLTVT.

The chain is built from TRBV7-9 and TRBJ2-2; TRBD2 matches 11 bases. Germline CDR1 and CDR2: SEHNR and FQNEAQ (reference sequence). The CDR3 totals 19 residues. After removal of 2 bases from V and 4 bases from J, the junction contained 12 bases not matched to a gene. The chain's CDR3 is CASSLSVAGGRSGTGELFF. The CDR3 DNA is TGTGCCAGCAGCTTAAGCGTAGCGGGAGGGCGATCTGGCACCGGGGAGCTGTTTTTT.

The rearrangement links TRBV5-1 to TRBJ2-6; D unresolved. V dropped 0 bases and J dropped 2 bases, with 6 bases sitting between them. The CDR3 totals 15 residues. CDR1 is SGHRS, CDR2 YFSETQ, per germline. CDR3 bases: TGCGCCAGCAGCTTGGTTACGCCTGGGGCCAACGTCCTGACTTTC. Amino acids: CASSLVTPGANVLTF.

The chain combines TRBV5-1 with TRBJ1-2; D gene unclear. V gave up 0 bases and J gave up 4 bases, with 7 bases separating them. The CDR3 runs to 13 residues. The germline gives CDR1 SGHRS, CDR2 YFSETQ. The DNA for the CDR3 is TGCGCCAGCAGCTTGGCCGATGGCTATGGCTACACCTTC. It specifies CASSLADGYGYTF.

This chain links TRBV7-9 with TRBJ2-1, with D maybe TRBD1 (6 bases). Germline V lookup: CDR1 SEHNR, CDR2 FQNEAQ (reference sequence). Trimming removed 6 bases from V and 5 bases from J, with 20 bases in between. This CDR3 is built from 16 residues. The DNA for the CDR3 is TGTGCCAGCAGAGAGACTGCAGGGGCCCTTAACAATGAGCAGTTCTTC. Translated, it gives CASRETAGALNNEQFF. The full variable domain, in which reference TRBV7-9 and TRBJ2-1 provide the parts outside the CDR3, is DTGVSQNPRHKITKRGQNVTFRCDPISEHNRLYWYRQTLGQGPEFLTYFQNEAQLEKSRLLSDRFSAERPKGSFSTLEIQRTEQGDSAMYLCASRETAGALNNEQFFGPGTRLTVL.

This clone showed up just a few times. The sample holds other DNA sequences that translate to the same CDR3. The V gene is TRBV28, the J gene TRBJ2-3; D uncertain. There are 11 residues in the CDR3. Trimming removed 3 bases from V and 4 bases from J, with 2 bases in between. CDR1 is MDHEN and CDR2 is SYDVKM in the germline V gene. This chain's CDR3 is CASSFSDTQYF. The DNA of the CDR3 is TGTGCCAGCAGTTTCTCAGATACGCAGTATTTT.

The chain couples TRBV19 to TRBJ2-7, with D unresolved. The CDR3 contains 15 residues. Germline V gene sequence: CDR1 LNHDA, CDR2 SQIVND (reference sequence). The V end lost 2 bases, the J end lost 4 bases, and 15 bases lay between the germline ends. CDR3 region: CASSINSLVGYEQYF. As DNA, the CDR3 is TGTGCCAGTAGTATAAACTCCCTAGTAGGGTACGAGCAGTACTTC.

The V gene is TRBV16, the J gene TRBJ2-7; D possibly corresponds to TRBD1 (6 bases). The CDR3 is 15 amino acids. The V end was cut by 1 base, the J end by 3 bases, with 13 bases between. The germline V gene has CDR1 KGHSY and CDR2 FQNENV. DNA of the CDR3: TGTGCCAGCAGCCAATTTTCGGACAGCTTCTACGAGCAGTACTTC. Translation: CASSQFSDSFYEQYF. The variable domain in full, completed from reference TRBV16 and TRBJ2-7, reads GEEVAQTPKHLVRGEGQKAKLYCAPIKGHSYVFWYQQVLKNEFKFLISFQNENVFDETGMPKERFSAKCLPNSPCSLEIQATKLEDSAVYFCASSQFSDSFYEQYFGPGTRLTVT.

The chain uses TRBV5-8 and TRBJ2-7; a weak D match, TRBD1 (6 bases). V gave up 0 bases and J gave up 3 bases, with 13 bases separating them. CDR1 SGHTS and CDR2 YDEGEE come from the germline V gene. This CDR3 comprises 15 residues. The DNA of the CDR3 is TGTGCCAGCAGCTTGGGCCCAGGGGTCCTCTACGAGCAGTACTTC. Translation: CASSLGPGVLYEQYF.

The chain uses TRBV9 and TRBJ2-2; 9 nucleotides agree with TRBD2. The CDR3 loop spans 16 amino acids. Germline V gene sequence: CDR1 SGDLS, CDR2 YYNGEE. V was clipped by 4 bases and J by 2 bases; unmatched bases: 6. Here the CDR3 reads CASSPRTSDNTGELFF. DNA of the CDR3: TGTGCCAGCAGCCCTAGGACTAGCGATAACACCGGGGAGCTGTTTTTT. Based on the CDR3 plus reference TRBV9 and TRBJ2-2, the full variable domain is DSGVTQTPKHLITATGQRVTLRCSPRSGDLSVYWYQQSLDQGLQFLIQYYNGEERAKGNILERFSAQQFPDLHSELNLSSLELGDSALYFCASSPRTSDNTGELFFGEGSRLTVL.

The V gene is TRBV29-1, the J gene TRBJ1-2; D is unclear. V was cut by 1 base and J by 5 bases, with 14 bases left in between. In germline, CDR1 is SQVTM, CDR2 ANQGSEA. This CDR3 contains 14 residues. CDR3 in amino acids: CSVEVGENYYGYTF. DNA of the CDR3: TGCAGCGTTGAAGTTGGGGAGAACTATTATGGCTACACCTTC.

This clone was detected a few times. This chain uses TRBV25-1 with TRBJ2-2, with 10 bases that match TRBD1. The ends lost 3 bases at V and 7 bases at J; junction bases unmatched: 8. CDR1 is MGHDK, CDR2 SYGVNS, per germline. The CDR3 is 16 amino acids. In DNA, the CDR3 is TGTGCCAGCAGTGACCTGGACAGGGGGTCGATCGGGGAGCTGTTTTTT. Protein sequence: CASSDLDRGSIGELFF.

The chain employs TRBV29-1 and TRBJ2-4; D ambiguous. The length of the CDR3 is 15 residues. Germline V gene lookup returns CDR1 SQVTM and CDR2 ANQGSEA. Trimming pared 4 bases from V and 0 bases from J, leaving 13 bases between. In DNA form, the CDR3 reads TGCAGCGTTGTATGGGCTGAGTTAGCCAAAAACATTCAGTACTTC. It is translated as CSVVWAELAKNIQYF.

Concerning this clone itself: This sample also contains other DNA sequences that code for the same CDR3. The CDR3 protein is CASSQRAYNEQFF. CDR3 DNA sequence: TGCGCCAGCAGCCAACGGGCTTACAATGAGCAGTTCTTC. The gene calls are TRBV4-1 and TRBJ2-1; D call uncertain. Trimming stripped 2 bases from V and 4 bases from J, with 6 bases between. Germline loops: CDR1 MGHRA, CDR2 YSYEKL. The CDR3 runs 13 residues.

The CDR3 is CASSWGPANTGELFF. The CDR3 coding sequence is TGTGCCAGCAGCTGGGGACCAGCGAACACCGGGGAGCTGTTTTTT. The J gene is TRBJ2-2, the V gene TRBV5-6; TRBD1 or TRBD2 may be the D gene (5 bases each). The CDR3 runs to 15 residues. V was cut by 3 bases and J by 0 bases, with 9 bases left in between. Germline loops: CDR1 SGHDT, CDR2 YYEEEE.

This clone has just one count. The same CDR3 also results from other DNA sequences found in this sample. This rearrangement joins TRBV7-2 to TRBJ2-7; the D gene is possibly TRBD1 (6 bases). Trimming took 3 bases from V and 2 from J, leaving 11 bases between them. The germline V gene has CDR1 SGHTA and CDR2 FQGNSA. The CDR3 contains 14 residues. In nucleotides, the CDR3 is TGTGCCAGCAGCTTTGGGGGCAGTACCTACGAGCAGTACTTC. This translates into CASSFGGSTYEQYF.

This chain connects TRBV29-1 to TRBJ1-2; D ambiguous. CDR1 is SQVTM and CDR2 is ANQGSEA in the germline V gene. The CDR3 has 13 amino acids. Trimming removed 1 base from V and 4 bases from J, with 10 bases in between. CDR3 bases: TGCAGCGTTGAAGGGGCAGGTGCCTATGGCTACACCTTC. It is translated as CSVEGAGAYGYTF.

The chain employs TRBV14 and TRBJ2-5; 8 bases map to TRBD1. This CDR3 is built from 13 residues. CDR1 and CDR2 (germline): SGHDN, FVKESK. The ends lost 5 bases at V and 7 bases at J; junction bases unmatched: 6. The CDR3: CASSGDRLGTQYF. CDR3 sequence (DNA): TGTGCCAGCAGCGGGGACAGGCTCGGGACCCAGTACTTC.

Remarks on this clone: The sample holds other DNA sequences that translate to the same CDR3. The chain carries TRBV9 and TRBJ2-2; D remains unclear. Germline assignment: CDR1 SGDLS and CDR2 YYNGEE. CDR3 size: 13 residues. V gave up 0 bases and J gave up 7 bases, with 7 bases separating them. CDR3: CASSVEGDGELFF. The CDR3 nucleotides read TGTGCCAGCAGCGTAGAGGGCGACGGGGAGCTGTTTTTT.

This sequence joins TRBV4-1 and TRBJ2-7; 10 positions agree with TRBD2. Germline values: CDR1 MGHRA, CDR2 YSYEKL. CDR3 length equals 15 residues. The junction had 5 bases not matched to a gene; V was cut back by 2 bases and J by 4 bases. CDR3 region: CASSQLAGEEYEQYF. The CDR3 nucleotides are TGCGCCAGCAGCCAACTAGCGGGAGAGGAGTACGAGCAGTACTTC.

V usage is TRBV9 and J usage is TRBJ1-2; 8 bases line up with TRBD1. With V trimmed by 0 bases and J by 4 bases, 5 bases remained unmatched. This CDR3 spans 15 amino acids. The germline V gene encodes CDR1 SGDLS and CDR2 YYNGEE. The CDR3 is CASSVGTGIGYGYTF. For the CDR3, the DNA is TGTGCCAGCAGCGTAGGGACAGGGATAGGCTATGGCTACACCTTC.

The chain's CDR3 is CASSYGEGGSGYTF. CDR3 nucleotides: TGTGCCAGCAGTTATGGGGAGGGGGGAAGCGGCTACACCTTC. The chain combines TRBV6-5 with TRBJ1-2; tentative D call: TRBD1 (6 bases). The germline V gene has CDR1 MNHEY and CDR2 SVGAGI. V dropped 3 bases and J dropped 8 bases, with 16 bases sitting between them. CDR3 length equals 14 residues.

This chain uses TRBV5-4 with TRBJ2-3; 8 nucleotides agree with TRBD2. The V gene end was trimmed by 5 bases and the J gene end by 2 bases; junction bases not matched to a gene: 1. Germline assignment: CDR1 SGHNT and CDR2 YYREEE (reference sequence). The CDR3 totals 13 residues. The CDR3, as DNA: TGTGCCAGCAGGCGGGAGGTCACAGATACGCAGTATTTT. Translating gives CASRREVTDTQYF.

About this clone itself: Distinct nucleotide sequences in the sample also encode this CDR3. CDR3 sequence reads: CASSVGQNSYEQYF. For the CDR3, the DNA is TGTGCCAGCAGCGTCGGACAGAACTCCTACGAGCAGTACTTC. This chain connects TRBV9 to TRBJ2-7, with D perhaps matching TRBD1 (6 bases). V lost 2 bases and J 0 bases, leaving 9 bases between the germline ends. The CDR3 covers 14 residues. CDR1 is SGDLS, CDR2 YYNGEE, per germline.